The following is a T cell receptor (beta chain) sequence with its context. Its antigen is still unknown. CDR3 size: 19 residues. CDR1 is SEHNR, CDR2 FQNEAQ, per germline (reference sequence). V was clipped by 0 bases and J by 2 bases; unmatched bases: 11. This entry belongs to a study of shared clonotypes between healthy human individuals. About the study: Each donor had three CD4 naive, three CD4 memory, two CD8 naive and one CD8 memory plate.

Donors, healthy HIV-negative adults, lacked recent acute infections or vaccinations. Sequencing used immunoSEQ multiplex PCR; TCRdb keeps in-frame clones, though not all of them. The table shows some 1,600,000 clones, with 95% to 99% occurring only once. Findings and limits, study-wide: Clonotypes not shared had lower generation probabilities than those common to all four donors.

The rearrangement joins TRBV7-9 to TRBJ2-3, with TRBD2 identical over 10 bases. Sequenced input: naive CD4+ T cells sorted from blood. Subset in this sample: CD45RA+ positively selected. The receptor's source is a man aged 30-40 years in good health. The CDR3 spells CASSLAELAGPPHTDTQYF. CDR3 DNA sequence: TGTGCCAGCAGCTTAGCGGAACTAGCGGGGCCCCCTCACACAGATACGCAGTATTTT.